Listed here are 3 T cell receptor beta chains from one sample, sequenced in a study of cytomegalovirus exposure and HLA in healthy donors. It was with 60 Vbeta and 13 Jbeta primers that the PCR ran. Repertoires were generated with immunoSEQ multiplex PCR, while TCRdb's copy carries only in-frame clones and drops some. Found here are 100,000 to 150,000 clones, 65% to 80% of them singletons; the top ten hold just over 1%. Sequenced: PBMCs. These receptors were collected from a human donor in good health.

The V and J genes are TRBV6-5 and TRBJ2-3, with TRBD1 matching over 10 bases. Germline lookup yields CDR1 MNHEY and CDR2 SVGAGI. J was trimmed by 3 bases and V by 6 bases; bases with no gene match: 6. This CDR3 is built from 15 residues. As DNA, the CDR3 is TGTGCCAGCAGAACCGGGACAGGGGCGACAGATACGCAGTATTTT. Translating gives CASRTGTGATDTQYF.

The gene calls are TRBV11-2 and TRBJ2-3, with TRBD2 matching over 8 bases. The V and J ends lost 3 bases and 3 bases, in that order; junction bases with no gene match: 5. Germline-derived CDR1 and CDR2 are SGHAT and FQNNGV. The CDR3 is 15 amino acids. The CDR3 DNA is TGTGCCAGCAGCTTGACGGGGGGGCAAACAGATACGCAGTATTTT. This sequence encodes CASSLTGGQTDTQYF. The full variable domain, its missing parts supplied by reference TRBV11-2 and TRBJ2-3, is EAGVAQSPRYKIIEKRQSVAFWCNPISGHATLYWYQQILGQGPKLLIQFQNNGVVDDSQLPKDRFSAERLKGVDSTLKIQPAKLEDSAVYLCASSLTGGQTDTQYFGPGTRLTVL.

A single count supports this clone. The V gene is TRBV19, the J gene TRBJ1-5; no reliable D call. Germline lookup yields CDR1 LNHDA and CDR2 SQIVND (reference sequence). Deletions cut 5 bases from V and 0 bases from J, with 11 bases between. The CDR3 has 15 amino acids. The CDR3 here is CASSLTAYSNQPQHF. The CDR3 DNA reads TGTGCCAGTAGTCTAACAGCCTATAGCAATCAGCCCCAGCATTTT. Variable domain in full (rest from reference TRBV19 and TRBJ1-5): DGGITQSPKYLFRKEGQNVTLSCEQNLNHDAMYWYRQDPGQGLRLIYYSQIVNDFQKGDIAEGYSVSREKKESFPLTVTSAQKNPTAFYLCASSLTAYSNQPQHFGDGTRLSIL.